This passage covers 19 T cell receptor beta chains from one sample sequenced in a study of blood T cells in healthy people across ages. The authors ran a second PCR of roughly 7 to 11 cycles using a sample-barcoded 5' primer and a J-beta primer mix. TCRdb analysed the 5' RACE reads with MiXCR anew, one entry per CDR3 protein. In the table there are hundreds of thousands of distinct CDR3 sequences, 45% to 70% of which are singletons. Sequences were obtained from blood. The origin of the receptors is a man aged 35 to 55 in good health.

This clonotype was observed a single time. V usage is TRBV6-5 and J usage is TRBJ2-5, with 8 bases fitting TRBD2. This CDR3 contains 15 residues. Germline V gene sequence: CDR1 MNHEY, CDR2 SVGAGI. V lost 5 bases, J lost 3 bases, and 8 bases stayed unmatched. The CDR3 protein is CASSPTPGLEETQYF. CDR3 nucleotides: TGTGCCAGCAGTCCAACGCCGGGACTAGAAGAGACCCAGTACTTC.

This chain connects TRBV3-1 to TRBJ2-4; possibly TRBD1 for D (5 bases). CDR1 is LGHDT and CDR2 is YNNKEL in the germline V gene (reference sequence). The V and J ends lost 0 bases and 3 bases respectively, with 9 bases between them. CDR3 length: 15 residues. CDR3 in DNA: TGTGCCAGCAGCCAAGATACAGGTAGCAAAAACATTCAGTACTTC. Translation gives CASSQDTGSKNIQYF.

This clonotype was counted once. The chain recombines TRBV24-1 with TRBJ2-1; 9 nucleotides agree with TRBD2. Unmatched junction bases numbered 15, after V lost 3 bases and J lost 10 bases. This CDR3 has 17 amino acids. Germline V gene lookup returns CDR1 KGHDR and CDR2 SFDVKD. In nucleotides, the CDR3 is TGTGCCACCAGTGATCCAGAACCGGGACTAGCTCGTGGGGAGCAGTTCTTC. Translating gives CATSDPEPGLARGEQFF.

J is TRBJ2-5 and V is TRBV20-1; TRBD1 matches 9 bases. The V segment lost 6 bases and the J segment 7 bases; nucleotides outside the gene matches: 15. CDR3 length: 15 residues. Germline V gene lookup returns CDR1 DFQATT and CDR2 SNEGSKA (reference sequence). Here the CDR3 DNA reads TGCAGTGCATTCAACCCACAGGGGGCGAGGGGGACCCAGTACTTC. Amino acid sequence: CSAFNPQGARGTQYF.

The chain employs TRBV7-2 and TRBJ2-3, with TRBD2 matching 8 bases. This CDR3 spans 16 amino acids. Germline values: CDR1 SGHTA, CDR2 FQGNSA. V was pared by 1 base and J by 6 bases, with 9 bases of the junction left unmatched. CDR3 in DNA: TGTGCCAGCAGCTTAGTAGCCAGCGGGAGAGGGGATACGCAGTATTTT. This sequence encodes CASSLVASGRGDTQYF.

The chain employs TRBV5-1 and TRBJ2-3; D gene ambiguous. Trimming took off 1 base at V and 3 bases at J, with 12 bases between the two ends. The V gene's germline CDR1 is SGHRS and CDR2 YFSETQ. The CDR3 contains 15 residues. The CDR3 DNA follows: TGCGCCAGCAGCTTGATAACTGCATCAACAGATACGCAGTATTTT. Residues: CASSLITASTDTQYF.

The CDR3 coding sequence is TGCGCCAGCAGCTTGGGACAGGGGTTCATAGATGAGCAGTTCTTC. This encodes CASSLGQGFIDEQFF. This chain uses TRBV5-1 with TRBJ2-1; 8 bases map to TRBD1. The length of the CDR3 is 15 residues. After removal of 0 bases from V and 8 bases from J, the junction contained 7 bases not matched to a gene. The germline V gene encodes CDR1 SGHRS and CDR2 YFSETQ.

This clonotype was seen a handful of times. The chain joins TRBV7-2 to TRBJ2-5, with D possibly being TRBD2 (6 bases). The CDR3 sequence is 15 residues long. Trimming pared 1 base from V and 2 bases from J, leaving 11 bases between. The germline CDR1 and CDR2 sequences are SGHTA and FQGNSA. The CDR3 DNA sequence: TGTGCCAGCAGCTTAGGGGGGAGGACGCAAGAGACCCAGTACTTC. Translation: CASSLGGRTQETQYF.

The gene calls are TRBV5-5 and TRBJ1-6; D call uncertain. This CDR3 is 16 amino acids long. The germline V gene has CDR1 SGHKS and CDR2 YYEKEE (reference sequence). Trimming pared 5 bases from V and 7 bases from J, leaving 19 bases between. As DNA, the CDR3 is TGTGCCAGCAGTCCAGCAACCCTCCTGGGAAATTCACCCCTCCACTTT. This encodes CASSPATLLGNSPLHF.

The chain combines TRBV11-1 with TRBJ2-4; 7 bases are shared with TRBD2. The germline CDR1 and CDR2 sequences are SGHAT and FQDESV (reference sequence). This CDR3 is built from 17 residues. Trimming removed 1 base from V and 3 bases from J; junction bases left unmatched: 9. The CDR3 DNA sequence: TGTGCCAGCAGCTTAGGACTAGCCCCAGGAGGCAAAAACATTCAGTACTTC. It yields the protein CASSLGLAPGGKNIQYF.

The sample holds a few counts of this clonotype. V is TRBV29-1 and J is TRBJ2-3; 8 bases match TRBD2. CDR1 SQVTM and CDR2 ANQGSEA come from the germline V gene. V lost 1 base, J lost 2 bases, and 8 bases stayed unmatched. This CDR3 is 16 amino acids long. CDR3 amino acids: CSVEGKTSGSTDTQYF. The CDR3 DNA follows: TGCAGCGTTGAAGGCAAAACTAGCGGTTCCACAGATACGCAGTATTTT.

The CDR3 here is CASRGRTDQETQYF. CDR3 nucleotides: TGTGCCAGCAGAGGTAGGACAGACCAAGAGACCCAGTACTTC. The chain is built from TRBV3-1 and TRBJ2-5, with D maybe TRBD1 (6 bases). The CDR3 has 14 amino acids. Germline V gene sequence: CDR1 LGHDT, CDR2 YNNKEL (reference sequence). Trimming took 6 bases from V and 0 from J, leaving 11 bases between them.

This clonotype has just one count. The J gene is TRBJ1-2, the V gene TRBV9, with D perhaps matching TRBD1 (6 bases). The germline V gene has CDR1 SGDLS and CDR2 YYNGEE. V dropped 4 bases and J dropped 8 bases, with 24 bases sitting between them. This CDR3 is built from 16 residues. The CDR3 protein is CASSPSSRPGAGGYTF. DNA of the CDR3: TGTGCCAGCAGCCCCTCTTCTCGACCAGGGGCGGGCGGCTACACCTTC.

The table lists this clonotype with a few counts. The chain is built from TRBV20-1 and TRBJ2-3; 7 bases map to TRBD2. The junction had 3 bases not matched to a gene; V was cut back by 3 bases and J by 3 bases. Per germline, CDR1 DFQATT and CDR2 SNEGSKA (reference sequence). The CDR3 covers 13 residues. CDR3 coding DNA: TGCAGTGCTAGTCCGGGGGGAACAGATACGCAGTATTTT. The encoded protein is CSASPGGTDTQYF.

The sample holds a few counts of this clonotype. V and J are TRBV10-3 and TRBJ2-7, with D possibly matching TRBD2 (5 bases). Trimming stripped 3 bases from V and 0 bases from J, with 12 bases between. This CDR3 is 15 amino acids long. The germline V gene has CDR1 ENHRY and CDR2 SYGVKD. The CDR3 DNA follows: TGTGCCATCAGTGAATTGGGCGGAGGCTCCTACGAGCAGTACTTC. Amino acids: CAISELGGGSYEQYF.

CDR3 sequence: CASSRDNYVQPQHF. CDR3 DNA sequence: TGTGCCAGCAGCCGGGACAATTATGTTCAGCCCCAGCATTTT. V usage is TRBV6-5 and J usage is TRBJ1-5; tentatively, D is TRBD1 (6 bases). Germline assignment: CDR1 MNHEY and CDR2 SVGAGI. This CDR3 spans 14 amino acids. The V end was cut by 6 bases, the J end by 6 bases, with 15 bases between.

This clonotype was observed a single time. The chain is built from TRBV25-1 and TRBJ2-5; unclear D gene. The CDR3 consists of 14 residues. Germline V lookup: CDR1 MGHDK, CDR2 SYGVNS. Trimming took off 7 bases at V and 11 bases at J, with 23 bases between the two ends. This CDR3 is CASIAHQRPYGQYF. The CDR3 coding sequence is TGTGCCAGCATCGCACACCAGCGACCCTACGGGCAGTACTTC.

This clonotype was seen a single time. The V gene is TRBV6-2 or TRBV6-3, the J gene TRBJ2-5; 7 bases line up with TRBD2. V lost 7 bases, J lost 11 bases, and 16 bases stayed unmatched. CDR1 MNHEY and CDR2 SVGEGT come from the germline V gene. The CDR3 is 14 amino acids. CDR3 nucleotides: TGTGCCAGCACCTTAGCGGGTCCGTACAATGAGCAGTACTTC. Amino acid sequence: CASTLAGPYNEQYF.

V gene TRBV4-3 combines with J gene TRBJ2-7, with D possibly TRBD1 on 5 matching bases. Germline CDR1 reads LGHNA; CDR2 reads YSLEER. This CDR3 comprises 14 residues. V shed 4 bases and J shed 5 bases, with 15 bases lying between them. The CDR3 coding sequence is TGCGCCAGCAGCCGGAACCAGGGATTCGACGAGCAGTACTTC. As protein: CASSRNQGFDEQYF.